These 11 T cell receptor beta chains were all obtained from the same sample, sequenced in a study of T cells in Graves' hyperthyroidism and ophthalmopathy (dated by TCRdb to the late 2010s). Library generation was performed with multiplex PCR. This sample was sequenced with an Illumina HiSeq 2000. TCR beta CDR3 regions were amplified from RNA transcripts. The TCR CDR3 was subjected to a first round of RT-PCR using the HTBI primer set and the Qiagen OneStep RT-PCR kit. TCRdb reprocessed the public reads (quality trimming at Q25 with fastp, clone calling with MiXCR) and kept in-frame beta chains. Identical CDR3 protein sequences are pooled into one entry, listed with their most common genes and DNA. The sample table contains about 370,000 distinct CDR3 sequences; only one count was recorded for roughly 15% of them. Roughly a fifth of the sample comes from the top ten. Sequenced: blood. Receptor source: a woman aged 60-70 years with Graves' ophthalmopathy.

In its sample, this clonotype was seen many times. V and J are TRBV6-1 and TRBJ1-4; D uncertain. CDR3 length equals 14 residues. The germline gives CDR1 MNHNS, CDR2 SASEGT. Between the trimmed V and J ends, which lost 5 bases and 4 bases, there was a span of 11 bases. The CDR3 sequence is CASSFSSSNEKLFF. CDR3 bases: TGTGCCAGCAGTTTTTCCTCGAGTAATGAAAAACTGTTTTTT.

At least ten counts were recorded for this clonotype. The chain links TRBV3-1 to TRBJ1-2; 7 bases align to TRBD1. This CDR3 spans 16 amino acids. The ends lost 0 bases at V and 0 bases at J; junction bases unmatched: 4. Germline CDR1 reads LGHDT; CDR2 reads YNNKEL (reference sequence). CDR3 coding DNA: TGTGCCAGCAGCCAAGATCTGGGACAGCCTAACTATGGCTACACCTTC. Translating gives CASSQDLGQPNYGYTF.

In this sample, this clonotype turned up many times. The chain is built from TRBV6-5 and TRBJ2-2, with D maybe TRBD2 (5 bases). The CDR3 runs 14 residues. CDR1 is MNHEY and CDR2 is SVGAGI in the germline V gene. V was shortened by 2 bases and J by 5 bases, with 9 bases between the two germline ends. CDR3 region: CASSYARGTGELFF. The DNA for the CDR3 is TGTGCCAGCAGTTACGCCCGGGGAACCGGGGAGCTGTTTTTT.

V is TRBV28 and J is TRBJ2-3; TRBD1 is a possible D gene (6 bases). V was trimmed by 6 bases and J by 9 bases, leaving 19 bases between them. The length of the CDR3 is 14 residues. Germline-derived CDR1 and CDR2 are MDHEN and SYDVKM. CDR3 nucleotide sequence: TGTGCCAGCAGATTCACAGGGACGTGGGGGACGCAGTATTTT. The encoded protein is CASRFTGTWGTQYF.

This clonotype was counted at least ten times. The chain employs TRBV27 and TRBJ1-1; no firm D call. The CDR3 is 14 amino acids. Germline V gene data show CDR1 as MNHEY and CDR2 as SMNVEV (reference sequence). Trimming removed 5 bases at V and 7 bases at J, with 17 bases between. CDR3 loop: CASSDGPRRNEAFF. Written as DNA, the CDR3 is TGTGCCAGCAGTGACGGACCCAGGAGGAATGAAGCTTTCTTT.

This clonotype came up a few times. The chain joins TRBV6-2 or TRBV6-3 to TRBJ1-1; D gene ambiguous. The V gene lost 2 bases and the J gene lost 2 bases, with 6 bases spanning the gap. The CDR3 extends over 13 amino acids. In germline, CDR1 is MNHEY, CDR2 SVGEGT. This chain's CDR3 is CASSYEANTEAFF. DNA of the CDR3: TGTGCCAGCAGTTACGAGGCTAACACTGAAGCTTTCTTT.

At least ten counts were recorded for this clonotype. The V gene is TRBV5-1, the J gene TRBJ2-3; 11 bases agree with TRBD2. The CDR3 totals 16 residues. Germline trimming cut 4 bases from V and 6 bases from J; bases unmatched to any gene: 10. CDR1 SGHRS and CDR2 YFSETQ come from the germline V gene. The CDR3 nucleotides are TGCGCCAGCAGCCCCGAACTAGCGGGAGTATCGGATACGCAGTATTTT. Translation gives CASSPELAGVSDTQYF.

At least ten counts were recorded for this clonotype. This chain's CDR3 is CASSFRGGAGGGNIQYF. For the CDR3, the DNA is TGTGCCAGCAGCTTCCGTGGGGGGGCGGGAGGAGGTAACATTCAGTACTTC. The chain has TRBV7-2 and TRBJ2-4; 8 bases line up with TRBD2. The CDR3 covers 17 residues. Germline V gene lookup returns CDR1 SGHTA and CDR2 FQGNSA. V shed 3 bases, J shed 7 bases, and the junction held 14 bases outside the gene matches.

Ten or more counts support this clonotype. The V gene is TRBV28, the J gene TRBJ2-7, with D tentatively TRBD1 (6 bases). Germline V gene sequence: CDR1 MDHEN, CDR2 SYDVKM. V was shortened by 5 bases and J by 7 bases, with 18 bases between the two germline ends. This CDR3 contains 14 residues. The CDR3 DNA sequence: TGTGCCAGCAGTATTATCCGGGACACTTCGGAGCAGTACTTC. Protein product: CASSIIRDTSEQYF.

This clonotype was counted many times. The genes are TRBV6-1 and TRBJ2-5; 9 bases are a match to TRBD2. Per the germline V gene, CDR1 is MNHNS and CDR2 is SASEGT. The junction had 3 bases not matched to a gene; V was cut back by 2 bases and J by 5 bases. CDR3 length: 14 residues. The CDR3 DNA sequence: TGTGCCAGCAGTGAACTAGCGGGAATGGAGACCCAGTACTTC. Protein product: CASSELAGMETQYF.

This clonotype was observed many times. The V gene is TRBV7-9, the J gene TRBJ2-7; no reliable D call. Germline V gene sequence: CDR1 SEHNR, CDR2 FQNEAQ (reference sequence). The CDR3 has 14 residues. V lost 5 bases and J 5 bases, leaving 16 bases between the germline ends. The CDR3 coding sequence is TGTGCCAGCAGCCCGCCCGCGTTTTCGCACGAGCAGTACTTC. Protein product: CASSPPAFSHEQYF.